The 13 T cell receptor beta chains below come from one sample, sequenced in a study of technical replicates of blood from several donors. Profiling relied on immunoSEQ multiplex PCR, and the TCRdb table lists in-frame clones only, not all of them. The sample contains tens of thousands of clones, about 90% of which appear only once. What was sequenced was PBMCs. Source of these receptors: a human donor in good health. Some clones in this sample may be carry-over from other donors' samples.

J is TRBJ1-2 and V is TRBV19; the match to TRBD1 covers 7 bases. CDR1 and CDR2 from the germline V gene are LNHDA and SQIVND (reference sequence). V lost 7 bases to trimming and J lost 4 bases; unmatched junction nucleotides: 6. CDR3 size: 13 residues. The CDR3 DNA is TGTGCCAGTATAGGGGGCGAGATCTATGGCTACACCTTC. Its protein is CASIGGEIYGYTF.

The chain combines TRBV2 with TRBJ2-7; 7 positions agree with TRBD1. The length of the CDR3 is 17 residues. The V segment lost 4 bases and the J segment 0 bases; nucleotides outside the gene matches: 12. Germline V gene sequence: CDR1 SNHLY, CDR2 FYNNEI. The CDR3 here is CASSVNFLGTVSYEQYF. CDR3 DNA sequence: TGTGCCAGCAGTGTGAATTTTTTGGGGACAGTCTCCTACGAGCAGTACTTC.

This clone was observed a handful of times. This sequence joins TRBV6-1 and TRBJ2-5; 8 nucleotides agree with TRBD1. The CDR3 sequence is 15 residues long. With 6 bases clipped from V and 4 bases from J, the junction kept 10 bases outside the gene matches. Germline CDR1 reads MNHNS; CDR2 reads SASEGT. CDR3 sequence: CASSSGRGTGETQYF. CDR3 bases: TGTGCCAGCAGCTCAGGACGGGGGACAGGAGAGACCCAGTACTTC.

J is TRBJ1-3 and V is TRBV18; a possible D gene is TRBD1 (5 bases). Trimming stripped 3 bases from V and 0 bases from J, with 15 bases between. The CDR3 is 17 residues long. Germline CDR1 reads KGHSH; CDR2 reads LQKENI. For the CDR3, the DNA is TGTGCCAGCTCACCCTACCTACAGGAAAACTCTGGAAACACCATATATTTT. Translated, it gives CASSPYLQENSGNTIYF. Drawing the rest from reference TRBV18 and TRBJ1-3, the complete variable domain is NAGVMQNPRHLVRRRGQEARLRCSPMKGHSHVYWYRQLPEEGLKFMVYLQKENIIDESGMPKERFSAEFPKEGPSILRIQQVVRGDSAAYFCASSPYLQENSGNTIYFGEGSWLTVV.

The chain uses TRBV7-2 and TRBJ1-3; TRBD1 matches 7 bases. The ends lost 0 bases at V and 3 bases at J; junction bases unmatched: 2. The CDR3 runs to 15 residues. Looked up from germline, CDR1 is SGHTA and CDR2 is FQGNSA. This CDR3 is CASSLAPGGGNTIYF. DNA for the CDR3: TGTGCCAGCAGCTTAGCCCCAGGGGGTGGAAACACCATATATTTT.

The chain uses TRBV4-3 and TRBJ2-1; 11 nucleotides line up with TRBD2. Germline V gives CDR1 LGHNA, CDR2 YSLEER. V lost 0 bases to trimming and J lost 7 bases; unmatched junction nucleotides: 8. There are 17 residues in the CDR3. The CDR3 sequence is CASSQDRTSGGSNEQFF. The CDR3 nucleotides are TGCGCCAGCAGCCAAGATCGAACTAGCGGGGGTAGTAATGAGCAGTTCTTC.

The chain's CDR3 is CASSLGPGLAGGQRETQYF. The CDR3 DNA follows: TGTGCCAGCAGCTTAGGCCCGGGACTAGCGGGTGGACAGAGAGAGACCCAGTACTTC. This chain links TRBV7-2 with TRBJ2-5, with TRBD2 identical over 12 bases. This CDR3 is built from 19 residues. In germline, CDR1 is SGHTA, CDR2 FQGNSA. Trimming removed 1 base from V and 4 bases from J; junction bases left unmatched: 13.

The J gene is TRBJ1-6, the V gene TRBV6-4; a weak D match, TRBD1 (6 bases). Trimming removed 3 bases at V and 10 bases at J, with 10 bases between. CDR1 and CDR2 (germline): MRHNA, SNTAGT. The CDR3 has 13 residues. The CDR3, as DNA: TGTGCCAGCAGTGAAACAGGGAACTCACCCCTCCACTTT. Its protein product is CASSETGNSPLHF.

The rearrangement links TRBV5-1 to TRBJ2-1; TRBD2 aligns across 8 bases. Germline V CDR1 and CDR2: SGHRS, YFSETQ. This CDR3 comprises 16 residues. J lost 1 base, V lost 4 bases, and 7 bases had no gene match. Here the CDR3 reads CASSPVASGSYNEQFF. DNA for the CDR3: TGCGCCAGCAGCCCTGTGGCTAGCGGGTCCTACAATGAGCAGTTCTTC.

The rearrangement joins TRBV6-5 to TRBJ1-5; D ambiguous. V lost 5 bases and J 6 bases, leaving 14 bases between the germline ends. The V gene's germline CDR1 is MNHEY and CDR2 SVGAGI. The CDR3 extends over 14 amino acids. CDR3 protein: CASSPTRRGQPQHF. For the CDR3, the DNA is TGTGCCAGCAGTCCTACCAGGCGGGGTCAGCCCCAGCATTTT.

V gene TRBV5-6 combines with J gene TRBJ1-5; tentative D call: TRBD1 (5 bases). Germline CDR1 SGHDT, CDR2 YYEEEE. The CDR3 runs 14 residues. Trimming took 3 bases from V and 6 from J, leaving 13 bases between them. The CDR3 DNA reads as TGTGCCAGCAGCTCTTTTCGCGGGGGTCAGCCCCAGCATTTT. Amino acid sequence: CASSSFRGGQPQHF.

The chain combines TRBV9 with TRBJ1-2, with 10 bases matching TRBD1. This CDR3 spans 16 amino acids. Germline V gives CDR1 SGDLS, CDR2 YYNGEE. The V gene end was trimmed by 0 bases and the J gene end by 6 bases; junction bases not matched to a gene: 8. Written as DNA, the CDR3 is TGTGCCAGCAGCGTAGATCCTTCCGGGACAGGGGATGGCTACACCTTC. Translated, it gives CASSVDPSGTGDGYTF.

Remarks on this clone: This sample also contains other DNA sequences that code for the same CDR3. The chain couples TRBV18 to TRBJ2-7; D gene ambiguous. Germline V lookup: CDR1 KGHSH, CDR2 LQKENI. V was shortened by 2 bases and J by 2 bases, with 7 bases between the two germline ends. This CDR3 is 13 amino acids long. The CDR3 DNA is TGTGCCAGCTCACCAGGGCAGACCTACGAGCAGTACTTC. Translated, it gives CASSPGQTYEQYF.